These 14 T cell receptor beta chains came from one sample sequenced in a study of blood T cells in healthy people across ages. A second PCR of roughly 7 to 11 cycles used a sample-barcoded 5' primer and a J-beta primer mix. Via MiXCR, TCRdb re-called the 5' RACE reads, giving one row per CDR3 protein. In the table there are approximately 850,000 distinct CDR3 sequences, roughly 64% of which are singletons. Sequencing was carried out using blood. The receptors were gathered from a man aged 30 to 45 in good health.

The chain links TRBV12-3 or TRBV12-4 to TRBJ2-7; D unresolved. V dropped 8 bases and J dropped 7 bases, with 9 bases sitting between them. CDR3 length: 10 amino acids. The CDR3 region has the DNA TGTGCCAGCGGAAACAATGAGCAGTACTTC. It codes for CASGNNEQYF.

This clonotype was detected only a few times. Here the CDR3 DNA reads TGCAGTGCTAGAGACACCAAGCTAAACACAGATACGCAGTATTTT. Protein product: CSARDTKLNTDTQYF. This chain joins TRBV20-1 and TRBJ2-3; D gene ambiguous. The ends were cut back, 0 bases at V and 2 bases at J, with 12 bases in the middle. The CDR3 is 15 residues long. CDR1 and CDR2 from the germline V gene are DFQATT and SNEGSKA (reference sequence).

This chain links TRBV5-4 with TRBJ2-7; 7 bases agree with TRBD1. Germline CDR1 is SGHNT and CDR2 is YYREEE (reference sequence). The trim removed 2 bases at V and 2 bases at J, leaving 7 bases unmatched. The CDR3 is made up of 15 amino acids. The CDR3 DNA reads as TGTGCCAGCAGCTTAGGGGGCAGAGAAGCCTACGAGCAGTACTTC. This gives the protein CASSLGGREAYEQYF. Using reference TRBV5-4 and TRBJ2-7 for the parts outside the CDR3, the full variable domain is ETGVTQSPTHLIKTRGQQVTLRCSSQSGHNTVSWYQQALGQGPQFIFQYYREEENGRGNFPPRFSGLQFPNYSSELNVNALELDDSALYLCASSLGGREAYEQYFGPGTRLTVT.

A note on this clonotype: At one boundary the junction diverges from the germline segment, which might be a read error. J is TRBJ1-5 and V is TRBV27, with D tentatively TRBD1 (6 bases). The CDR3 sequence is 14 residues long. CDR1 and CDR2 (germline): MNHEY, SMNVEV (reference sequence). CDR3 region: CASSFGGGKQPQHF. The CDR3 nucleotides read TGTGCCAGCAGTTTCGGGGGCGGCAAGCAGCCCCAGCATTTT.

The chain uses TRBV20-1 and TRBJ2-5; TRBD2 might be the D (6 bases). The end of the DNA aligns better with TRBJ2-7, so the J call may be wrong. Germline values: CDR1 DFQATT, CDR2 SNEGSKA (reference sequence). The CDR3 has 15 residues. The DNA for the CDR3 is TGCAGTGCCGTTTGGGGAGGCGGTCCCGGGGACGAGCAGTACTTC. Translating it yields CSAVWGGGPGDEQYF.

The chain joins TRBV20-1 to TRBJ2-3; D uncertain. The germline V and J ends were trimmed by 2 bases and 5 bases, with 5 bases remaining between them. Germline V CDR1 and CDR2: DFQATT, SNEGSKA (reference sequence). The CDR3 has 11 amino acids. This CDR3 is CSARRGDTQYF. The CDR3 nucleotides are TGCAGTGCTAGACGTGGAGATACGCAGTATTTT.

V gene TRBV5-1 combines with J gene TRBJ2-7; D is unclear. V lost 4 bases to trimming and J lost 5 bases, with 7 bases between them. The CDR3 consists of 11 residues. Looked up from germline, CDR1 is SGHRS and CDR2 is YFSETQ. This chain's CDR3 is CASSTHHEQYF. The CDR3 bases are TGCGCCAGCAGCACCCACCACGAGCAGTACTTC.

V usage is TRBV12-3 or TRBV12-4 and J usage is TRBJ2-3; tentative D call: TRBD1 (6 bases). The CDR3 is 14 residues long. V was pared by 6 bases and J by 2 bases, with 12 bases between. CDR3 protein: CASSLTGPTDTQYF. DNA of the CDR3: TGTGCCAGCAGCCTCACAGGGCCCACAGATACGCAGTATTTT.

The chain recombines TRBV11-2 with TRBJ2-2, with D perhaps matching TRBD2 (5 bases). The CDR3 has 14 amino acids. Trimming shortened V by 2 bases and J by 5 bases, and 9 bases separated the two germline ends. Germline assignment: CDR1 SGHAT and CDR2 FQNNGV. The CDR3 DNA reads as TGTGCCAGCAGCTTAATTGGGGAGACCGGGGAGCTGTTTTTT. It codes for CASSLIGETGELFF.

The chain combines TRBV2 with TRBJ2-7; 11 nucleotides match TRBD1. Losses at the gene ends were 7 bases for V and 4 bases for J; bases not matched to a gene: 6. Germline lookup yields CDR1 SNHLY and CDR2 FYNNEI. This CDR3 has 14 amino acids. CDR3 sequence: CASNRDRGYYEQYF. As DNA, the CDR3 is TGTGCCAGCAATAGGGACAGGGGGTATTACGAGCAGTACTTC. The full variable domain, rest sourced from reference TRBV2 and TRBJ2-7, is EPEVTQTPSHQVTQMGQEVILRCVPISNHLYFYWYRQILGQKVEFLVSFYNNEISEKSEIFDDQFSVERPDGSNFTLKIRSTKLEDSAMYFCASNRDRGYYEQYFGPGTRLTVT.

This chain uses TRBV28 with TRBJ2-3; 7 nucleotides agree with TRBD2. The J segment lost 8 bases and the V segment lost 6 bases, leaving 17 bases of the junction unmatched. Germline-derived CDR1 and CDR2 are MDHEN and SYDVKM. The CDR3 is 16 residues long. CDR3: CASSSRGGRGLATQYF. The CDR3 nucleotides are TGTGCCAGCAGCTCCCGGGGCGGGAGAGGGTTAGCTACGCAGTATTTT.

The rearrangement uses TRBV6-2 or TRBV6-3 and TRBJ2-4, with 13 nucleotides matching TRBD2. The J call may be incorrect, as the DNA end agrees better with TRBJ2-7. The CDR3 length is 16 residues. Germline CDR1 MNHEY, CDR2 SVGEGT. CDR3 bases: TGTGCCAGCAGTATCCTGAGGACTAGCGGGAGCTACGAGCAGTACTTC. Protein product: CASSILRTSGSYEQYF.

The chain recombines TRBV7-6 with TRBJ2-5; tentatively, D is TRBD1 (5 bases). The J call may be in error: the DNA end matches TRBJ2-7 better. The germline CDR1 and CDR2 sequences are SGHVS and FNYEAQ. This CDR3 spans 14 amino acids. The CDR3 DNA sequence: TGTGCCAGCAGCTTAGGGGCAGGGAAAACCGAGCAGTACTTC. Encoded protein: CASSLGAGKTEQYF.

This chain connects TRBV21-1 to TRBJ1-6; the table's TRBD1 call for D was not verified on the DNA. TRBV21-1 is a pseudogene. This CDR3 comprises 15 residues. The CDR3 loop is CASSTPGVLDSPLHF. The CDR3, as DNA: TGTGCCAGCAGCACCCCAGGGGTATTAGATTCACCCCTCCACTTT.